This TCR beta chain was captured by sequencing in a study of T cell changes during pregnancy in multiple sclerosis (dated by TCRdb to about 2019). In terms of the full investigation: Changes in the T cell repertoire over the course of pregnancy were examined in this study in women with multiple sclerosis.

Concerning this clone: The antigen it binds to is not known. One base away there is no much larger clone; base qualities are not given.

Library generation was performed with the immunoSEQ multiplex PCR assay. TCRdb limited this immuneACCESS table to in-frame rearrangements with V and J called. A share of clones is missing; checked studies link under half to unresolved V genes, and the rest is unexplained. The table for this sample lists around 57,000 clones; almost 95% of them were counted only once. The top ten clonotypes cover around 0.25% of the sample. For CDR1 and CDR2, the germline V gene lists LGHNA and YNFKEQ. V is cut by 4 bases and J by 5 bases, and the space between the germline ends is 17 bases. From the cysteine up to the phenylalanine, the CDR3 has a length of 16 residues. Only the CDR3 portion is preserved as DNA: 48 bases, with reading frame beginning at the first base.

The sample in question was CD4+ T cells from peripheral blood mononuclear cells, obtained in the third trimester of pregnancy. The rearrangement joined TRBV4-2 to TRBJ1-4; no D gene is confidently identified. The sequence was obtained from a female donor with multiple sclerosis, enrolled in a pregnancy study. The bases read TGTGCCAGCAGCCCAAAGACTACAGTTTTAAATGAAAAACTGTTTTTT. Its translation reads: CASSPKTTVLNEKLFF.